The 8 T cell receptor beta chains in this list originate from one sample, sequenced in a study of cytomegalovirus exposure and HLA in healthy donors. The PCR had 60 Vbeta and 13 Jbeta primers. The protocol was immunoSEQ multiplex PCR, while the TCRdb copy is restricted to in-frame clones and leaves out a portion. The top ten hold about 10% of the sample, which has some 40,000 clones, 70% to 85% seen once. Sequenced material: PBMCs. These receptors all stem from a woman younger than 30 in good health and CMV-seropositive.

J is TRBJ2-3 and V is TRBV30, with TRBD1 identical over 10 bases. Losses at the gene ends were 1 base for V and 5 bases for J; bases not matched to a gene: 12. The CDR3 totals 17 residues. Germline loops: CDR1 GTSNPN, CDR2 SVGIG (reference sequence). CDR3 nucleotide sequence: TGTGCCTGGAGTGGGGGACAGGGGCGATACTCGGGAGATACGCAGTATTTT. It specifies CAWSGGQGRYSGDTQYF.

The chain has TRBV4-2 and TRBJ1-1; D uncertain. This CDR3 comprises 11 residues. V lost 4 bases and J 3 bases, leaving 3 bases between the germline ends. Germline CDR1 and CDR2: LGHNA and YNFKEQ. CDR3 protein: CASSPDTEAFF. CDR3 nucleotide sequence: TGTGCCAGCAGCCCGGACACTGAAGCTTTCTTT.

The gene calls are TRBV5-1 and TRBJ1-2; D possibly corresponds to TRBD1 (5 bases). CDR3 length: 12 amino acids. Germline V gene data show CDR1 as SGHRS and CDR2 as YFSETQ. V shed 2 bases and J shed 6 bases, with 8 bases lying between them. Here the CDR3 DNA reads TGCGCCAGCAGCTTAGGAGGGGATGGCTACACCTTC. Protein: CASSLGGDGYTF. Supplemented by reference TRBV5-1 and TRBJ1-2, the full variable domain reads KAGVTQTPRYLIKTRGQQVTLSCSPISGHRSVSWYQQTPGQGLQFLFEYFSETQRNKGNFPGRFSGRQFSNSRSEMNVSTLELGDSALYLCASSLGGDGYTFGSGTRLTVV.

This chain connects TRBV30 to TRBJ1-1; 9 nucleotides line up with TRBD1. Germline lookup yields CDR1 GTSNPN and CDR2 SVGIG (reference sequence). V dropped 1 base and J dropped 3; count of bases not matched to a gene: 9. The CDR3 length is 16 residues. The DNA for the CDR3 is TGTGCCTGGAGTGATTTCGGTTACAGGGGGCACACTGAAGCTTTCTTT. This encodes CAWSDFGYRGHTEAFF.

This chain uses TRBV5-1 with TRBJ2-2; the D is unclear. Looked up from germline, CDR1 is SGHRS and CDR2 is YFSETQ. V shed 3 bases and J shed 4 bases, with 13 bases lying between them. The CDR3 is 15 amino acids. The DNA for the CDR3 is TGCGCCAGCAGCTCCCTTGAGCATAGCACCGGGGAGCTGTTTTTT. Encoded protein: CASSSLEHSTGELFF.

This chain connects TRBV5-6 to TRBJ1-6, with a possible D match to TRBD1 (5 bases). Per germline, CDR1 SGHDT and CDR2 YYEEEE. V was shortened by 1 base and J by 8 bases, with 16 bases between the two germline ends. This CDR3 is built from 16 residues. CDR3 sequence (DNA): TGTGCCAGCAGCTTGTTTGTTGGCAGGGAGGATTCACCCCTCCACTTT. Translation: CASSLFVGREDSPLHF.

The chain is built from TRBV28 and TRBJ1-4; TRBD1 is a possible D gene (5 bases). The CDR3 runs 14 residues. Trimming cost V 6 bases and J 0 bases, with 8 bases left between them. CDR1 and CDR2 from the germline V gene are MDHEN and SYDVKM. For the CDR3, the DNA is TGTGCCAGCAGCCCGACAGCAACTAATGAAAAACTGTTTTTT. Its translation is CASSPTATNEKLFF.

Only a few counts were recorded for this clone. The V gene is TRBV19, the J gene TRBJ2-5, with 8 bases matching TRBD1. The J call is in doubt because the DNA end fits TRBJ2-7 better. The CDR3 is 14 residues long. Germline loops: CDR1 LNHDA, CDR2 SQIVND (reference sequence). CDR3 coding DNA: TGTGCCACTAGAATCGGGACAGGATTCGACGAGCAGTACTTC. Protein product: CATRIGTGFDEQYF.